This is a list of T cell receptor beta chains from one sample in a study of T cell changes during pregnancy in multiple sclerosis. Assay used: immunoSEQ multiplex PCR; TCRdb lists only in-frame clones, some missing. Among 65,000 to 75,000 clones, 85% to 95% were seen once, and the ten largest hold around 3.3%. The sequences come from CD8+ T cells from peripheral blood mononuclear cells, collected in the third trimester of pregnancy. These receptors were collected from a female donor in good health, enrolled as a control in a pregnancy study. Both conserved end residues are part of each CDR3. Fields, in order: V gene, J gene, D gene, clone size, CDR3 protein, CDR3 DNA. The D gene is left open where the match is weak. Expanded clones get a size class; other rows say once, few or many, or leave the size out.

TRBV2	TRBJ1-1	NA	NA	CASSEGRLNTEAFF	TGTGCCAGCAGTGAGGGGCGGTTGAACACTGAAGCTTTCTTT
TRBV27	TRBJ1-2	NA	NA	CASTSQVGLYTF	TGTGCCAGCACATCTCAGGTCGGCCTCTACACCTTC
TRBV29-1	TRBJ2-1	TRBD2	NA	CSVWAGGGTSYNEQFF	TGCAGCGTTTGGGCGGGCGGGGGGACCTCCTACAATGAGCAGTTCTTC
TRBV19	TRBJ2-7	NA	NA	CASRYRDGAYEQYF	TGTGCCAGTAGATACAGAGACGGCGCCTACGAGCAGTACTTC
TRBV2	TRBJ2-3	NA	NA	CASRFPGDTQYF	TGTGCCAGCAGATTTCCCGGAGATACGCAGTATTTT
TRBV6-6	TRBJ2-3	TRBD1	NA	CASSYSPGQGTDTQYF	TGTGCCAGCAGTTACTCACCGGGACAGGGGACAGATACGCAGTATTTT
TRBV7-9	TRBJ1-2	NA	NA	CASSLGEFGGGYTF	TGTGCCAGCAGCTTAGGAGAGTTCGGGGGTGGCTACACCTTC
TRBV29-1	TRBJ2-1	TRBD1	NA	CSVVDRTGAMSYNEQFF	TGCAGCGTGGTAGATCGAACAGGGGCCATGAGCTACAATGAGCAGTTCTTC
TRBV13	TRBJ1-2	TRBD1	NA	CASSPQQQGGLYGYTF	TGTGCCAGCAGCCCACAGCAACAGGGGGGCCTCTATGGCTACACCTTC
TRBV30	TRBJ1-2	NA	NA	CARSTGGHSYGYTF	TGTGCCAGGAGTACCGGGGGGCATAGCTATGGCTACACCTTC
TRBV9	TRBJ1-5	NA	NA	CASSVDGNQPQHF	TGTGCCAGCAGCGTAGACGGGAATCAGCCCCAGCATTTT
TRBV5-6	TRBJ1-2	TRBD1	NA	CASSSGTGGPRGGYTF	TGTGCCAGCAGCTCCGGGACAGGGGGACCCCGAGGGGGCTACACCTTC
TRBV10-3	TRBJ1-2	TRBD1	NA	CAISASGTGSLYGYTF	TGTGCCATCAGTGCTTCCGGGACAGGGTCCCTCTATGGCTACACCTTC
TRBV4-3	TRBJ2-2	NA	NA	CASSQGGLGSGELFF	TGCGCCAGCAGCCAGGGCGGGTTAGGGTCCGGGGAGCTGTTTTTT
TRBV7-2	TRBJ2-1	TRBD2	once	CASSLALADLYNEQFF	TGTGCCAGCAGCTTAGCGCTAGCGGACCTTTACAATGAGCAGTTCTTC
TRBV21-1	TRBJ2-3	NA	NA	CASSTSGGSDTQYF	TGTGCCAGCAGCACCTCAGGGGGCTCAGATACGCAGTATTTT
TRBV15	TRBJ2-5	NA	NA	CATSTWTAHQETQYF	TGTGCCACCAGCACGTGGACAGCCCACCAAGAGACCCAGTACTTC
TRBV14	TRBJ1-2	NA	NA	CASSQGRVVSADGYTF	TGTGCCAGCAGCCAGGGGAGGGTAGTCTCTGCGGATGGCTACACCTTC
TRBV2	TRBJ2-7	TRBD2	NA	CASSPSGGEQYF	TGTGCCAGCTCCCCCTCGGGAGGCGAGCAGTACTTC
TRBV19	TRBJ1-6	NA	once	CASSPEDSYNSPLHF	TGTGCCAGTAGTCCCGAGGACAGCTATAATTCACCCCTCCACTTT
TRBV29-1	TRBJ2-1	NA	NA	CSTQGGAYNEQFF	TGCAGCACCCAAGGGGGGGCCTACAATGAGCAGTTCTTC
TRBV30	TRBJ2-7	NA	NA	CAWRTGVSYEQYF	TGTGCCTGGAGGACCGGAGTGTCCTACGAGCAGTACTTC
TRBV7-8	TRBJ1-5	TRBD1	NA	CASRLTGGGNQPQHF	TGTGCCAGCAGATTGACAGGGGGAGGCAATCAGCCCCAGCATTTT
TRBV21-1	TRBJ2-1	NA	once	CASSPLCPSHGCWNEQFF	TGTGCCAGCAGCCCTCTGTGCCCAAGCCACGGGTGCTGGAATGAGCAGTTCTTC
TRBV6-5	TRBJ1-1	NA	NA	CASSRGQNTEAFF	TGTGCCAGCAGTAGAGGACAAAACACTGAAGCTTTCTTT
TRBV4-3	TRBJ2-7	NA	NA	CASSQGATGEQYF	TGCGCCAGCAGCCAGGGGGCGACGGGGGAGCAGTACTTC
TRBV5-1	TRBJ2-7	TRBD2	NA	CASSFTSGGSSEQYF	TGCGCCAGCAGCTTCACTAGCGGGGGCTCCTCCGAGCAGTACTTC
TRBV11-2	TRBJ2-2	TRBD2	NA	CASPTDVGGGLTGELFF	TGTGCCAGCCCCACTGACGTCGGCGGGGGTCTCACCGGGGAGCTGTTTTTT
TRBV19	TRBJ2-7	TRBD1	NA	CASATGDGAYEQYF	TGTGCCAGTGCTACAGGGGATGGTGCCTACGAGCAGTACTTC
TRBV6-6	TRBJ2-5	TRBD1	NA	CASSWGTGDEETQYF	TGTGCCAGCAGTTGGGGGACAGGGGATGAAGAGACCCAGTACTTC
TRBV19	TRBJ1-2	NA	once	CASIPTGSGNGYTF	TGTGCCAGTATCCCCACGGGGAGCGGGAATGGCTACACCTTC
TRBV6-1	TRBJ2-7	NA	NA	CASSEGTPYEQYF	TGTGCCAGCAGTGAGGGGACACCCTACGAGCAGTACTTC
TRBV4-1	TRBJ2-7	NA	NA	CASKAREGKSYEQYF	TGCGCCAGCAAGGCCAGGGAAGGGAAATCCTACGAGCAGTACTTC
TRBV2	TRBJ1-1	NA	NA	CASKSAEAFF	TGTGCCAGCAAATCAGCTGAAGCTTTCTTT
TRBV9	TRBJ2-1	TRBD1	NA	CASSELGGSSYNEQFF	TGTGCCAGCAGCGAGCTAGGGGGCAGCTCCTACAATGAGCAGTTCTTC
TRBV30	TRBJ1-2	TRBD1	NA	CAWSDGTDPNYGYTF	TGTGCCTGGAGCGACGGGACAGACCCGAACTATGGCTACACCTTC
TRBV7-9	TRBJ1-2	NA	NA	CASSPPQGAYGYTF	TGTGCCAGCAGCCCACCACAGGGTGCCTATGGCTACACCTTC
TRBV9	TRBJ1-4	NA	NA	CASSVGGGEAKLFF	TGTGCCAGCAGCGTAGGAGGGGGGGAGGCGAAACTGTTTTTT
TRBV5-6	TRBJ1-5	TRBD1	NA	CASSLGPGGVQPQHF	TGTGCCAGCAGCTTGGGGCCAGGGGGCGTCCAGCCCCAGCATTTT
TRBV4-3	TRBJ1-3	TRBD1	many	CASSLDPGQLSGNTIYF	TGCGCCAGCAGCCTAGACCCGGGACAGTTATCCGGAAACACCATATATTTT
TRBV7-9	TRBJ2-7	TRBD1	NA	CASSARTGGYEQYF	TGTGCCAGCAGCGCTAGGACAGGCGGCTACGAGCAGTACTTC
TRBV7-6	TRBJ2-7	TRBD1	NA	CASSLQPPGDRGYNEQYF	TGTGCCAGCAGCTTACAGCCTCCGGGGGACAGGGGGTATAACGAGCAGTACTTC
TRBV7-7	TRBJ2-3	NA	NA	CASSLDIGGRDTQYF	TGTGCTAGCAGCTTAGATATCGGGGGTCGGGATACGCAGTATTTT
TRBV10-3	TRBJ2-7	TRBD2	NA	CAISETSGGPQGEQYF	TGTGCCATCAGTGAGACTAGCGGGGGCCCCCAGGGCGAGCAGTACTTC
TRBV30	TRBJ2-3	NA	NA	CAWSGGTRGDTQYF	TGTGCCTGGAGTGGGGGAACACGGGGAGATACGCAGTATTTT
TRBV5-6	TRBJ1-1	NA	NA	CASSLQSYTEAFF	TGTGCCAGCAGCTTGCAGTCATACACTGAAGCTTTCTTT
TRBV2	TRBJ1-5	TRBD1	NA	CASRLQGADGNQPQHF	TGTGCCAGCAGGTTGCAGGGGGCCGATGGCAATCAGCCCCAGCATTTT
TRBV15	TRBJ1-2	NA	NA	CATSRDRLDSTRGYTF	TGTGCCACCAGCAGAGATCGCCTAGACAGTACCAGGGGCTACACCTTC
TRBV4-1	TRBJ1-5	NA	NA	CASSQGNSNQPQHF	TGCGCCAGCAGCCAGGGCAATAGCAATCAGCCCCAGCATTTT
TRBV6-6	TRBJ2-7	TRBD1	NA	CASRDRDSSYEQYF	TGTGCCAGCAGAGATCGGGACAGTTCCTACGAGCAGTACTTC
TRBV7-9	TRBJ2-5	TRBD1	NA	CASSPGTEETQYF	TGTGCCAGCAGCCCCGGGACAGAAGAGACCCAGTACTTC
TRBV6-6	TRBJ1-2	NA	NA	CASGHQGTYF	TGTGCCAGTGGCCACCAGGGAACATACTTC